This TCR beta chain derives from a study of shared clonotypes between healthy human individuals. Study-wide results and caveats: All-four-donor shared clonotypes had higher generation probabilities than non-shared clonotypes did.

Comment on this clone: Antigen: not known.

Using immunoSEQ multiplex PCR, the repertoire was profiled, and TCRdb retains in-frame clones only, with some absent. In the table there are roughly 2,500,000 clones, roughly 93% of which are singletons. CDR3 length: 16 amino acids. Germline V CDR1 and CDR2: SGHRS, YFSETQ. V lost 2 bases, J lost 6 bases, and 18 bases lay in between. The rearrangement joins TRBV5-1 to TRBJ2-1; the D gene is possibly TRBD1 (6 bases). The clonotype originates from a man younger than 35 in good health. Some clones in this sample may be carry-over from other donors' samples. The sample was naive CD4+ T cells from PBMCs. The subset denotes: CD45RA+ positively selected. The CDR3 bases are TGCGCCAGCAGCTTTGGAAACAGGGTGTGGTCCAATGAGCAGTTCTTC. Translation: CASSFGNRVWSNEQFF.